The source of this T cell receptor beta chain is a study of regulatory T cells in long-lasting Graves disease. About the research overall: The study counted Graves' disease as persistent given over 5 years of antithyroid drugs and positive TSH receptor antibodies. Study-wide findings and caveats: TCR diversity was lower in persistent Graves' patients than in newly diagnosed ones.

Time point noted: persistent/refractory GD, antithyroid drugs over 5 years with positive TRAb. From RNA extracted from PBMCs, the TCR library was made. Researchers made TCR beta libraries by using iRepertoire HTBI primers and running Arm-PCR on CDR3 regions. TCRdb used MiXCR to reprocess the multiplex PCR reads, holding one entry per CDR3 protein. The table has fewer than 550,000 distinct CDR3 sequences, 20% to 25% seen once. This clonotype was seen a handful of times. Its cognate antigen is unknown. Germline values: CDR1 DFQATT, CDR2 SNEGSKA (reference sequence). The CDR3 runs 13 residues. V dropped 6 bases and J dropped 5 bases, with 16 bases sitting between them.

V and J are TRBV20-1 and TRBJ1-2; D gene unclear. The sequence came from a female donor with Graves disease. Sample: peripheral blood mononuclear cells (PBMCs), taken when the disease was refractory, from a patient treated with antithyroid drugs. CDR3 region: CSARGGEMYGYTF. DNA of the CDR3: TGCAGTGCCCGAGGCGGAGAAATGTATGGCTACACCTTC.